The 32 T cell receptor beta chains reported below all come from one sample, sequenced in a study of OX40 agonist ivuxolimab in advanced cancers. Here immunoSEQ multiplex PCR was the method, and the copy in TCRdb shows in-frame clones only, minus some. There are tens of thousands of clones in the sample; around 86% occur only once, and around 0.76% lies in the top ten. The starting material was CD4+ or CD8+ T cells sorted from blood, obtained in a trial of the OX40 agonist ivuxolimab. Receptor source: an adult with an advanced solid tumor such as melanoma, head and neck, liver or kidney cancer.

This clone was counted between two and nine times. The J gene is TRBJ2-5, the V gene TRBV19, with 8 positions matching TRBD2. CDR3 size: 16 residues. Trimming at V came to 6 bases and at J to 4 bases, leaving 13 bases not matched to a gene. Germline CDR1 reads LNHDA; CDR2 reads SQIVND (reference sequence). In nucleotides, the CDR3 is TGTGCCAGTAGCCCCTGGGCGGGAGGACGGGCAGAGACCCAGTACTTC. Translation: CASSPWAGGRAETQYF.

V is TRBV5-1 and J is TRBJ2-1; 8 nucleotides match TRBD2. The V and J ends lost 4 bases and 2 bases, in that order; junction bases with no gene match: 8. CDR3 length: 16 residues. CDR1 is SGHRS, CDR2 YFSETQ, per germline. The CDR3 DNA sequence: TGCGCCAGCAGCGGCGTGGGACTAGGTGCCTACAATGAGCAGTTCTTC. As protein: CASSGVGLGAYNEQFF.

V usage is TRBV5-1 and J usage is TRBJ1-3; D gene uncertain. Trimming removed 0 bases at V and 2 bases at J, with 12 bases between. This CDR3 contains 16 residues. Germline CDR1 reads SGHRS; CDR2 reads YFSETQ. The CDR3 protein is CASSLGSSATGNTIYF. The DNA of the CDR3 is TGCGCCAGCAGCTTGGGGTCGTCAGCTACTGGAAACACCATATATTTT.

In this sample, this clone turned up once. This sequence joins TRBV6-1 and TRBJ1-5; a weak D match, TRBD1 (5 bases). Between the trimmed V and J ends, which lost 5 bases and 3 bases, there was a span of 11 bases. Germline lookup yields CDR1 MNHNS and CDR2 SASEGT. The CDR3 covers 14 residues. The CDR3 here is CASSYARDNQPQHF. CDR3 sequence (DNA): TGTGCCAGCAGTTATGCCAGGGACAATCAGCCCCAGCATTTT.

This clone turned up a few times. The chain employs TRBV7-3 and TRBJ2-2; 8 positions match TRBD1. Per the germline V gene, CDR1 is SGHTA and CDR2 is FQGTGA. V lost 2 bases, J lost 4 bases, and 6 bases stayed unmatched. The CDR3 loop spans 16 amino acids. CDR3 in DNA: TGTGCCAGCAGCTTAGCAGGGGGCTCGGTCACCGGGGAGCTGTTTTTT. Protein: CASSLAGGSVTGELFF. Complete variable domain (other parts from reference TRBV7-3 and TRBJ2-2): GAGVSQTPSNKVTEKGKYVELRCDPISGHTALYWYRQSLGQGPEFLIYFQGTGAADDSGLPNDRFFAVRPEGSVSTLKIQRTERGDSAVYLCASSLAGGSVTGELFFGEGSRLTVL.

CDR3 region: CASSFSGRSSTQYF. The DNA for the CDR3 is TGTGCCAGCAGCTTTTCAGGGAGATCGTCGACCCAGTACTTC. The genes are TRBV7-3 and TRBJ2-5; the D call may be TRBD1 or TRBD2 (5 bases each). Deletions cut 3 bases from V and 7 bases from J, with 15 bases between. Germline-derived CDR1 and CDR2 are SGHTA and FQGTGA. The CDR3 consists of 14 residues.

The gene calls are TRBV11-2 and TRBJ2-1, with 8 positions matching TRBD2. The germline V gene encodes CDR1 SGHAT and CDR2 FQNNGV. The CDR3 sequence is 16 residues long. V trimming: 4 bases; J trimming: 3 bases; junction bases outside the gene matches: 8. CDR3 amino acids: CASSSPTSGFYNEQFF. The CDR3 region has the DNA TGTGCCAGCAGCTCTCCCACTAGCGGATTCTACAATGAGCAGTTCTTC. Full variable domain (remainder filled in from reference TRBV11-2 and TRBJ2-1): EAGVAQSPRYKIIEKRQSVAFWCNPISGHATLYWYQQILGQGPKLLIQFQNNGVVDDSQLPKDRFSAERLKGVDSTLKIQPAKLEDSAVYLCASSSPTSGFYNEQFFGPGTRLTVL.

The chain combines TRBV29-1 with TRBJ1-2; D might be TRBD1 (6 bases). This CDR3 contains 13 residues. Germline CDR1 reads SQVTM; CDR2 reads ANQGSEA. Trimming stripped 4 bases from V and 7 bases from J, with 16 bases between. DNA for the CDR3: TGCAGCGTTGCCGGCGTCAGGGGATTTGGCTACACCTTC. As protein: CSVAGVRGFGYTF. Combining the CDR3 with reference TRBV29-1 and TRBJ1-2 gives the whole variable domain SAVISQKPSRDICQRGTSLTIQCQVDSQVTMMFWYRQQPGQSLTLIATANQGSEATYESGFVIDKFPISRPNLTFSTLTVSNMSPEDSSIYLCSVAGVRGFGYTFGSGTRLTVV.

This clone was seen a single time. V and J are TRBV30 and TRBJ1-2; D is perhaps TRBD1 (5 bases). The germline V gene has CDR1 GTSNPN and CDR2 SVGIG (reference sequence). V lost 4 bases and J lost 2, with 8 bases in between. CDR3 length: 12 residues. CDR3 sequence (DNA): TGTGCCTGGAAAGCAGGGAACTATGGCTACACCTTC. Its protein product is CAWKAGNYGYTF.

CDR3 loop: CASSLQSGGTEAFF. CDR3 DNA: TGTGCCAGCAGCTTACAGTCAGGCGGCACTGAAGCTTTCTTT. The chain is built from TRBV7-8 and TRBJ1-1; D is unresolved. CDR1 is SGHVS and CDR2 is FQNEAQ in the germline V gene. This CDR3 has 14 residues. V was clipped by 2 bases and J by 4 bases, with 11 bases between them.

The chain couples TRBV6-1 to TRBJ1-6, with 8 bases aligning to TRBD1. CDR3 length: 15 residues. Germline CDR1 is MNHNS and CDR2 is SASEGT. The V segment lost 8 bases and the J segment 7 bases; nucleotides outside the gene matches: 10. In nucleotides, the CDR3 is TGTGCCAGCCGACCTGCCGGGACAGGAAATTCACCCCTCCACTTT. This encodes CASRPAGTGNSPLHF.

V gene TRBV19 combines with J gene TRBJ2-3; D ambiguous. The germline V gene has CDR1 LNHDA and CDR2 SQIVND (reference sequence). The CDR3 sequence is 16 residues long. V was clipped by 6 bases and J by 0 bases, with 16 bases between them. The CDR3 region has the DNA TGTGCCAGTAGCCGGGTCGGTCGGGTCAGCACAGATACGCAGTATTTT. Its protein product is CASSRVGRVSTDTQYF.

The genes are TRBV28 and TRBJ2-5, with a weak D call TRBD2 (5 bases). The J call may be wrong; the DNA end is better matched by TRBJ2-7. Germline-derived CDR1 and CDR2 are MDHEN and SYDVKM. The CDR3 sequence is 13 residues long. DNA of the CDR3: TGTGCCAGCAGGGGGAGCTCTTCCTACGAGCAGTACTTC. Its protein is CASRGSSSYEQYF.

This rearrangement joins TRBV11-2 to TRBJ2-2; 7 bases are a match to TRBD2. V shed 3 bases, J shed 1 base, and the junction held 5 bases outside the gene matches. Germline V gene data show CDR1 as SGHAT and CDR2 as FQNNGV. This CDR3 spans 16 amino acids. This CDR3 is CASSFRSGVNTGELFF. The CDR3 nucleotides are TGTGCCAGCAGCTTCCGGAGCGGGGTGAACACCGGGGAGCTGTTTTTT.

The V gene is TRBV7-3, the J gene TRBJ1-2; TRBD1 aligns across 8 bases. Germline loops: CDR1 SGHTA, CDR2 FQGTGA. V was clipped by 4 bases and J by 4 bases; unmatched bases: 5. The CDR3 runs 14 residues. CDR3 sequence (DNA): TGTGCCAGCAGCTCCGGACAGGGCAGCTATGGCTACACCTTC. Translated, it gives CASSSGQGSYGYTF. Together with reference TRBV7-3 and TRBJ1-2, the CDR3 gives the full variable domain: GAGVSQTPSNKVTEKGKYVELRCDPISGHTALYWYRQSLGQGPEFLIYFQGTGAADDSGLPNDRFFAVRPEGSVSTLKIQRTERGDSAVYLCASSSGQGSYGYTFGSGTRLTVV.

The V and J genes are TRBV10-1 and TRBJ1-1; tentatively, D is TRBD1 (5 bases). Trimming shortened V by 5 bases and J by 5 bases, and 12 bases separated the two germline ends. The V gene's germline CDR1 is WNHNN and CDR2 SYGVQD (reference sequence). This CDR3 is built from 13 residues. CDR3 sequence: CASSFSGGTEAFF. The CDR3 nucleotides are TGCGCCAGCAGTTTTTCCGGGGGGACTGAAGCTTTCTTT.

V is TRBV5-1 and J is TRBJ2-3; TRBD1 matches 11 bases. In germline, CDR1 is SGHRS, CDR2 YFSETQ. The CDR3 runs to 15 residues. Trimming removed 4 bases from V and 5 bases from J; junction bases left unmatched: 6. CDR3 amino acids: CASSGGTGGKDTQYF. In DNA form, the CDR3 reads TGCGCCAGCAGCGGCGGGACAGGGGGTAAAGATACGCAGTATTTT.

The V gene is TRBV9, the J gene TRBJ2-5; no clear D gene. V lost 1 base and J 2 bases, leaving 9 bases between the germline ends. The CDR3 sequence is 14 residues long. Germline lookup yields CDR1 SGDLS and CDR2 YYNGEE. CDR3 protein: CASSVQAGQETQYF. The CDR3 DNA is TGTGCCAGCAGCGTACAGGCAGGACAAGAGACCCAGTACTTC.

V and J are TRBV6-1 and TRBJ1-5; D remains ambiguous. CDR3 length equals 14 residues. V was clipped by 2 bases and J by 11 bases, with 16 bases between them. Germline CDR1 and CDR2: MNHNS and SASEGT. This chain's CDR3 is CASSERALPEAQHF. The CDR3 DNA reads TGTGCCAGCAGTGAAAGAGCCCTACCTGAAGCCCAGCATTTT.

The rearrangement uses TRBV7-2 and TRBJ2-5, with 9 nucleotides matching TRBD2. Trimming removed 6 bases from V and 4 bases from J; junction bases left unmatched: 9. Per the germline V gene, CDR1 is SGHTA and CDR2 is FQGNSA. CDR3 size: 15 residues. CDR3 sequence (DNA): TGTGCCAGCAGTCCGCCGGGACTAGCAGGAGAGACCCAGTACTTC. Its translation: CASSPPGLAGETQYF.

The chain carries TRBV6-5 and TRBJ2-7; D may be TRBD1 (5 bases). Germline CDR1 reads MNHEY; CDR2 reads SVGAGI. Between the trimmed V and J ends, which lost 0 bases and 2 bases, there was a span of 11 bases. CDR3 length: 15 amino acids. The DNA of the CDR3 is TGTGCCAGCAGTTACTCAGGGGCCCAGGCCTACGAGCAGTACTTC. Protein: CASSYSGAQAYEQYF.

This sequence joins TRBV30 and TRBJ1-4; 9 bases are shared with TRBD1. J was trimmed by 6 bases and V by 3 bases; bases with no gene match: 8. CDR1 and CDR2 (germline): GTSNPN, SVGIG (reference sequence). The CDR3 sequence is 15 residues long. The CDR3 nucleotides are TGTGCCTGGAGGCTCACAGGGGGCGCTTATGAAAAACTGTTTTTT. As protein: CAWRLTGGAYEKLFF.

The rearrangement joins TRBV7-2 to TRBJ1-2; D is ambiguous. This CDR3 comprises 16 residues. V was trimmed by 6 bases and J by 2 bases, leaving 19 bases between them. CDR1 SGHTA and CDR2 FQGNSA come from the germline V gene. The CDR3 DNA reads TGTGCCAGCAGTTCCAGCCGGGATGGGAAAAACTATGGCTACACCTTC. Translated, it gives CASSSSRDGKNYGYTF.

This rearrangement joins TRBV29-1 to TRBJ2-1; D possibly corresponds to TRBD1 (6 bases). CDR1 and CDR2 from the germline V gene are SQVTM and ANQGSEA. V lost 5 bases and J 0 bases, leaving 11 bases between the germline ends. The CDR3 consists of 14 residues. CDR3 sequence: CSVRDMSSYNEQFF. The CDR3 nucleotides are TGCAGCGTTCGGGACATGAGCTCCTACAATGAGCAGTTCTTC.

This chain uses TRBV7-9 with TRBJ2-5; TRBD2 matches 11 bases. Trimming removed 1 base from V and 3 bases from J; junction bases left unmatched: 13. CDR1 SEHNR and CDR2 FQNEAQ come from the germline V gene (reference sequence). The CDR3 runs 19 residues. The CDR3: CASSLGKWDSGGDEETQYF. The CDR3 nucleotides read TGTGCCAGCAGCTTAGGTAAGTGGGATAGCGGGGGGGATGAAGAGACCCAGTACTTC.

The chain recombines TRBV7-9 with TRBJ1-5, with 9 bases lining up with TRBD1. Per the germline V gene, CDR1 is SEHNR and CDR2 is FQNEAQ (reference sequence). This CDR3 spans 14 amino acids. J lost 7 bases, V lost 5 bases, and 6 bases had no gene match. The CDR3 spells CASSRQGDVQPQHF. As DNA, the CDR3 is TGTGCCAGCAGCAGACAGGGGGATGTGCAGCCCCAGCATTTT.

J is TRBJ2-4 and V is TRBV7-9; D is undetermined. This CDR3 spans 16 amino acids. The germline gives CDR1 SEHNR, CDR2 FQNEAQ (reference sequence). V dropped 5 bases and J dropped 4 bases, with 18 bases sitting between them. CDR3 protein: CASSQGRSLEKNIQYF. The CDR3 region has the DNA TGTGCCAGCAGCCAAGGGCGCTCCCTTGAAAAAAACATTCAGTACTTC.

The chain links TRBV5-1 to TRBJ2-7, with D unclear. V lost 1 base, J lost 2 bases, and 16 bases lay in between. In germline, CDR1 is SGHRS, CDR2 YFSETQ. The length of the CDR3 is 16 residues. As DNA, the CDR3 is TGCGCCAGCAGCTTGCTCTCAGGCCTTTCTACCTACGAGCAGTACTTC. It is translated as CASSLLSGLSTYEQYF. Full variable domain (rest looked up from reference TRBV5-1 and TRBJ2-7): KAGVTQTPRYLIKTRGQQVTLSCSPISGHRSVSWYQQTPGQGLQFLFEYFSETQRNKGNFPGRFSGRQFSNSRSEMNVSTLELGDSALYLCASSLLSGLSTYEQYFGPGTRLTVT.

The rearrangement links TRBV7-2 to TRBJ1-2, with 7 bases lining up with TRBD1. CDR1 is SGHTA, CDR2 FQGNSA, per germline. Unmatched junction bases numbered 11, after V lost 3 bases and J lost 4 bases. The CDR3 extends over 16 amino acids. The CDR3 is CASSFEQGRGPYGYTF. In DNA form, the CDR3 reads TGTGCCAGCAGCTTCGAACAGGGGCGGGGTCCCTATGGCTACACCTTC.

J is TRBJ1-5 and V is TRBV19; the D is unclear. CDR3 length: 15 residues. Germline values: CDR1 LNHDA, CDR2 SQIVND (reference sequence). V was trimmed by 4 bases and J by 2 bases, leaving 12 bases between them. CDR3 residues: CASSTKNRGNQPQHF. CDR3 DNA: TGTGCCAGTAGTACCAAAAACCGGGGCAATCAGCCCCAGCATTTT. The full variable domain, completed using reference TRBV19 and TRBJ1-5, is DGGITQSPKYLFRKEGQNVTLSCEQNLNHDAMYWYRQDPGQGLRLIYYSQIVNDFQKGDIAEGYSVSREKKESFPLTVTSAQKNPTAFYLCASSTKNRGNQPQHFGDGTRLSIL.

The gene calls are TRBV6-5 and TRBJ1-1; 7 nucleotides match TRBD1. Per the germline V gene, CDR1 is MNHEY and CDR2 is SVGAGI. Trimming removed 0 bases from V and 5 bases from J; junction bases left unmatched: 3. The CDR3 contains 14 residues. The chain's CDR3 is CASSYSTGETEAFF. The CDR3 DNA sequence: TGTGCCAGCAGTTACTCTACAGGGGAAACTGAAGCTTTCTTT.

This sequence joins TRBV7-3 and TRBJ2-7; D might be TRBD1 (7 bases). V was pared by 5 bases and J by 6 bases, with 14 bases between. The CDR3 runs to 13 residues. Looked up from germline, CDR1 is SGHTA and CDR2 is FQGTGA. CDR3 sequence: CASSLRQGGEQYF. The CDR3 nucleotides are TGTGCCAGCAGCCTACGACAGGGAGGCGAGCAGTACTTC. Full variable domain (missing parts from reference TRBV7-3 and TRBJ2-7): GAGVSQTPSNKVTEKGKYVELRCDPISGHTALYWYRQSLGQGPEFLIYFQGTGAADDSGLPNDRFFAVRPEGSVSTLKIQRTERGDSAVYLCASSLRQGGEQYFGPGTRLTVT.